The present entry profiles one T cell receptor (beta chain) with its context. As yet, its antigen is unknown. Reverse transcription of all isolated RNA meant that expressed TCRB transcripts were sequenced. Produced via immunoSEQ multiplex PCR; TCRdb's table is partial and in-frame only. The data contain around 170,000 clones, roughly 10% of them singletons. This specimen comes from a study of beta chain features in type 1 diabetes. Study summary: Comparable age, gender and cell yields were observed in patients relative to healthy donors. Sorted cells from all samples, numbering 107,917,701, were examined.

Study-level results: Fewer junction insertions and more nucleotide deletions appeared in type 1 diabetes patients. There was a moderate but significant shortening of TCRB CDR3s in all four CD4+ subsets of Type 1 diabetes patients. In cDNA sequencing, cells with high TCR expression could be over-represented.

Losses at the gene ends were 5 bases for V and 5 bases for J; bases not matched to a gene: 9. CDR1 is SGHTS, CDR2 YDEGEE, per germline. The CDR3 has 15 amino acids. Sequenced material: central memory CD4+ T cells from blood. V is TRBV5-8 and J is TRBJ2-3; 9 nucleotides agree with TRBD1. The sequence was collected from a woman aged 25 to 39 with type 1 diabetes. In DNA form, the CDR3 reads TGTGCCAGCAGGTCCGGGACAGGGTATCAAGATACGCAGTATTTT. Translated: CASRSGTGYQDTQYF.